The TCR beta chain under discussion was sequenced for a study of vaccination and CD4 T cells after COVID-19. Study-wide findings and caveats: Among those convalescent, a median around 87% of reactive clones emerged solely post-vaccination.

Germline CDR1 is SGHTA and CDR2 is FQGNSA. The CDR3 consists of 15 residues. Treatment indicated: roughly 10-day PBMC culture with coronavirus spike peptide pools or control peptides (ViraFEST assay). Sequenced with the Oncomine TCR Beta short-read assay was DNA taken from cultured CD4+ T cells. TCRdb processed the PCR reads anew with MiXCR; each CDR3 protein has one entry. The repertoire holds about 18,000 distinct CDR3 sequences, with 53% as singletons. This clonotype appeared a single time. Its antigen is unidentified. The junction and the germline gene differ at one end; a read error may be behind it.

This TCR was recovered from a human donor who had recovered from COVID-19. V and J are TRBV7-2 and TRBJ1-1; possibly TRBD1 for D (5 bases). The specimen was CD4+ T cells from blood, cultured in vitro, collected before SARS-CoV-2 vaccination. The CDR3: CASSLDMDMNTGAFF. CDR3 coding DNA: TGTGCCAGCAGCTTAGATATGGACATGAACACTGGAGCTTTCTTT.